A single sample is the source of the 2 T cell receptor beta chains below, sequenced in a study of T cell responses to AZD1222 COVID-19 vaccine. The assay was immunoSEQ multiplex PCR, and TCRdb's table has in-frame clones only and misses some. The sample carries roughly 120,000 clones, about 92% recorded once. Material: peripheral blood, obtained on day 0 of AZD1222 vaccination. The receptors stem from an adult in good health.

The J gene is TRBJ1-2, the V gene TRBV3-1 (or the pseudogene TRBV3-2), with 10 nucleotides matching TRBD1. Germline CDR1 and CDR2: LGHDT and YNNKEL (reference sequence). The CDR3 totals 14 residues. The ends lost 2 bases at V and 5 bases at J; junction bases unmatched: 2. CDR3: CASSQRQGAYGYTF. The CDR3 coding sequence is TGTGCCAGCAGCCAAAGACAGGGGGCATATGGCTACACCTTC.

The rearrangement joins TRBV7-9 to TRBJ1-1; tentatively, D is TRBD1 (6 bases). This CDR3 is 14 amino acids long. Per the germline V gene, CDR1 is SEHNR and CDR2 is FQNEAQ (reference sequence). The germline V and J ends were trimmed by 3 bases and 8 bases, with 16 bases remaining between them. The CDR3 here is CASSFYRDGSEAFF. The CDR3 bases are TGTGCCAGCAGCTTTTACAGGGATGGGTCCGAAGCTTTCTTT.